These 26 T cell receptor beta chains originate from one sample sequenced in a study of OX40 agonist ivuxolimab in advanced cancers. Clones were read by immunoSEQ multiplex PCR, and TCRdb kept only the in-frame ones, dropping some. The sample includes 65,000 to 80,000 clones, less than 90% of them seen just once. Material: CD4+ or CD8+ T cells sorted from blood, obtained in a trial of the OX40 agonist ivuxolimab. These TCRs come from an adult with an advanced solid tumor such as melanoma, head and neck, liver or kidney cancer.

In DNA, the CDR3 is TGCGCCAGCAGCCTTCGACAGGGAGGGTCCTACGAGCAGTACTTC. Residues: CASSLRQGGSYEQYF. The chain joins TRBV4-1 to TRBJ2-7; D is perhaps TRBD1 or TRBD2 (7 bases each). Trimming left V 4 bases short and J 1 base short, with 14 bases between. There are 15 residues in the CDR3. CDR1 is MGHRA, CDR2 YSYEKL, per germline.

J is TRBJ2-4 and V is TRBV4-1; 11 bases fit TRBD2. V dropped 4 bases and J dropped 14; count of bases not matched to a gene: 10. The CDR3 spans 14 residues. Germline loops: CDR1 MGHRA, CDR2 YSYEKL. This CDR3 reads CASSPGTSGVIEYF. The CDR3 nucleotides read TGCGCCAGCAGCCCGGGGACTAGCGGAGTGATAGAGTACTTC.

V and J are TRBV28 and TRBJ1-1; D not certain. V was clipped by 5 bases and J by 6 bases, with 19 bases between them. Looked up from germline, CDR1 is MDHEN and CDR2 is SYDVKM. This CDR3 contains 15 residues. CDR3 in amino acids: CASSLPPTAASEAFF. CDR3 DNA: TGTGCCAGCAGTCTCCCCCCCACGGCCGCGTCTGAAGCTTTCTTT.

The chain combines TRBV7-9 with TRBJ1-6, with a tentative D call TRBD1 (5 bases). V was clipped by 8 bases and J by 7 bases, with 21 bases between them. The CDR3 is 16 amino acids. CDR1 SEHNR and CDR2 FQNEAQ come from the germline V gene (reference sequence). CDR3 loop: CASSKQARVGNSPLHF. The CDR3 DNA is TGTGCCAGCTCCAAACAGGCCCGGGTAGGGAATTCACCCCTCCACTTT. The full variable domain, rest sourced from reference TRBV7-9 and TRBJ1-6, is DTGVSQNPRHKITKRGQNVTFRCDPISEHNRLYWYRQTLGQGPEFLTYFQNEAQLEKSRLLSDRFSAERPKGSFSTLEIQRTEQGDSAMYLCASSKQARVGNSPLHFGNGTRLTVT.

The gene calls are TRBV5-1 and TRBJ1-1; D may be TRBD1 (5 bases). Trimming left V 1 base short and J 3 bases short, with 7 bases between. Germline loops: CDR1 SGHRS, CDR2 YFSETQ. This CDR3 region has 13 residues. CDR3 sequence reads: CASSLWGDTEAFF. CDR3 sequence (DNA): TGCGCCAGCAGCTTGTGGGGGGACACTGAAGCTTTCTTT.

In DNA form, the CDR3 reads TGTGCCTGGAAATCCTCCGGGACGGACTACAATGAGCAGTTCTTC. Its translation: CAWKSSGTDYNEQFF. V and J are TRBV30 and TRBJ2-1; D may be TRBD1 or TRBD2 (5 bases each). Germline-derived CDR1 and CDR2 are GTSNPN and SVGIG (reference sequence). This CDR3 is 15 amino acids long. V lost 4 bases to trimming and J lost 3 bases, with 16 bases between them.

This chain connects TRBV21-1 to TRBJ2-5; TRBD1, the D gene given by the table, was not confirmed from the DNA. The DNA end lines up better with TRBJ2-7; the J call may be wrong. TRBV21-1 is a listed pseudogene. This CDR3 has 16 residues. The CDR3 loop is CASSQPPGTGTYEQYF. The CDR3, as DNA: TGTGCCAGCAGCCAACCCCCCGGGACAGGGACCTACGAGCAGTACTTC.

V gene TRBV30 combines with J gene TRBJ1-2; D is undetermined. The CDR3 has 10 residues. The V gene lost 7 bases and the J gene lost 9 bases, with 12 bases spanning the gap. Germline CDR1 reads GTSNPN; CDR2 reads SVGIG (reference sequence). The chain's CDR3 is CAFAGVSYTF. The DNA for the CDR3 is TGTGCCTTCGCTGGGGTAAGCTACACCTTC.

This clone appeared a single time. The CDR3 nucleotides read TGTGCCAGCAGTTTAGTTTCATATGGGGGGACAGGGTCCACCGGGGAGCTGTTTTTT. This sequence encodes CASSLVSYGGTGSTGELFF. The rearrangement links TRBV28 to TRBJ2-2; 9 positions agree with TRBD1. The J segment lost 4 bases and the V segment lost 2 bases, leaving 14 bases of the junction unmatched. The CDR3 contains 19 residues. Germline CDR1 reads MDHEN; CDR2 reads SYDVKM. Based on the CDR3 plus reference TRBV28 and TRBJ2-2, the full variable domain is DVKVTQSSRYLVKRTGEKVFLECVQDMDHENMFWYRQDPGLGLRLIYFSYDVKMKEKGDIPEGYSVSREKKERFSLILESASTNQTSMYLCASSLVSYGGTGSTGELFFGEGSRLTVL.

DNA for the CDR3: TGTGCCAGCAGTGAAGAAGACAGCCACGAGCAGTACTTC. Translated: CASSEEDSHEQYF. The chain joins TRBV6-1 to TRBJ2-7; TRBD1 is a possible D gene (5 bases). V was trimmed by 1 base and J by 5 bases, leaving 9 bases between them. Looked up from germline, CDR1 is MNHNS and CDR2 is SASEGT. CDR3 length: 13 amino acids.

This clone was observed a few times. The chain uses TRBV9 and TRBJ2-5; 7 bases fit TRBD1. This CDR3 is built from 15 residues. J was trimmed by 5 bases and V by 5 bases; bases with no gene match: 12. Germline lookup yields CDR1 SGDLS and CDR2 YYNGEE. The CDR3 region is CASSADTGARETQYF. CDR3 nucleotide sequence: TGTGCCAGCAGTGCTGATACAGGGGCCAGGGAGACCCAGTACTTC.

J is TRBJ1-1 and V is TRBV14; D is unclear. V was shortened by 6 bases and J by 5 bases, with 13 bases between the two germline ends. CDR1 is SGHDN and CDR2 is FVKESK in the germline V gene. This CDR3 is built from 13 residues. In nucleotides, the CDR3 is TGTGCCAGCAGAGCCCGGGGAGGGACTGAAGCTTTCTTT. Amino acid sequence: CASRARGGTEAFF.

The chain couples TRBV5-1 to TRBJ2-1; 11 nucleotides align to TRBD2. Germline assignment: CDR1 SGHRS and CDR2 YFSETQ. The CDR3 spans 19 residues. J gave up 2 bases and V 5 bases, and 15 bases lay outside the gene matches. The CDR3 sequence is CASSQKILIAGGTYNEQFF. The DNA of the CDR3 is TGCGCCAGCAGTCAAAAAATCCTTATAGCGGGAGGGACCTACAATGAGCAGTTCTTC.

This clone was recorded only once. V is TRBV11-3 and J is TRBJ2-5; the match to TRBD2 covers 7 bases. The germline V gene has CDR1 SGHNT and CDR2 YENEEA. Unmatched junction bases numbered 11, after V lost 3 bases and J lost 1 base. This CDR3 is built from 17 residues. The CDR3 bases are TGTGCCAGCAGCTTCCCCCCTAGCGGCATAGGCCAAGAGACCCAGTACTTC. Translating it yields CASSFPPSGIGQETQYF. Full variable domain (remainder filled in from reference TRBV11-3 and TRBJ2-5): EAGVVQSPRYKIIEKKQPVAFWCNPISGHNTLYWYLQNLGQGPELLIRYENEEAVDDSQLPKDRFSAERLKGVDSTLKIQPAELGDSAVYLCASSFPPSGIGQETQYFGPGTRLLVL.

The chain combines TRBV30 with TRBJ2-1; D not certain. The CDR3 has 13 residues. Trimming cost V 2 bases and J 0 bases, with 5 bases left between them. In germline, CDR1 is GTSNPN, CDR2 SVGIG (reference sequence). The CDR3 spells CAWSPVSYNEQFF. CDR3 nucleotides: TGTGCCTGGAGTCCCGTCTCCTACAATGAGCAGTTCTTC.

This clone was observed once. The CDR3: CSVDIEETGANVLTF. The CDR3, as DNA: TGCAGCGTTGATATCGAGGAGACTGGGGCCAACGTCCTGACTTTC. V gene TRBV29-1 combines with J gene TRBJ2-6; D gene uncertain. Per the germline V gene, CDR1 is SQVTM and CDR2 is ANQGSEA. The CDR3 length is 15 residues. The V and J ends lost 3 bases and 2 bases respectively, with 11 bases between them.

This chain links TRBV4-1 with TRBJ2-3; D remains ambiguous. V lost 3 bases, J lost 3 bases, and 10 bases lay in between. The CDR3 runs 14 residues. The germline CDR1 and CDR2 sequences are MGHRA and YSYEKL. CDR3 protein: CASSHPAGTDTQYF. The CDR3 nucleotides are TGCGCCAGCAGCCACCCCGCCGGAACAGATACGCAGTATTTT.

Details on this clone: At one of its ends the junction is not consistent with the germline gene, which may arise from a read error. This chain links TRBV7-8 with TRBJ2-2, with D unclear. The CDR3 is made up of 14 amino acids. The germline gives CDR1 SGHVS, CDR2 FQNEAQ. The CDR3 bases are TGCGCCAGCAGCCAAGTGCAGGCCACCGGGGAGCTGTTTTTT. This codes for CASSQVQATGELFF.

The gene calls are TRBV4-1 and TRBJ2-1; 7 bases line up with TRBD1. This CDR3 comprises 15 residues. CDR1 and CDR2 from the germline V gene are MGHRA and YSYEKL. The V and J ends lost 6 bases and 3 bases, in that order; junction bases with no gene match: 8. CDR3 in amino acids: CASRIGAGGYNEQFF. The CDR3 DNA reads as TGCGCCAGCAGAATCGGGGCAGGGGGCTACAATGAGCAGTTCTTC.

This clone was seen more than once but under ten times. The genes are TRBV14 and TRBJ1-1; unclear D gene. The CDR3 consists of 15 residues. CDR1 and CDR2 from the germline V gene are SGHDN and FVKESK. Trimming pared 5 bases from V and 0 bases from J, leaving 13 bases between. In nucleotides, the CDR3 is TGTGCCAGCAGCTCACTGACCAACATGAACACTGAAGCTTTCTTT. This sequence encodes CASSSLTNMNTEAFF.

This rearrangement joins TRBV5-5 to TRBJ2-7; D possibly uses TRBD1 or TRBD2 (5 bases each). CDR3 size: 14 residues. Germline CDR1 is SGHKS and CDR2 is YYEKEE (reference sequence). With 3 bases removed from V and 2 bases from J, the gap between germline ends came to 12 bases. This CDR3 reads CASSWGRPTYEQYF. CDR3 DNA sequence: TGTGCCAGCAGCTGGGGACGGCCAACCTACGAGCAGTACTTC.

This clone was observed a single time. This chain links TRBV21-1 with TRBJ2-7; the D segment call TRBD2 is taken from the table without a DNA check. TRBV21-1 has pseudogene status. There are 15 residues in the CDR3. The CDR3 DNA is TGTGCCAGCAGCAATGGGGAGCGGGGGGCCTACGAGCAGTACTTC. It codes for CASSNGERGAYEQYF.

The rearrangement joins TRBV18 to TRBJ1-3; 8 bases are a match to TRBD1. CDR1 KGHSH and CDR2 LQKENI come from the germline V gene. Trimming removed 3 bases from V and 7 bases from J; junction bases left unmatched: 14. There are 17 residues in the CDR3. The CDR3 protein is CASSPQQGQVSSNTIYF. The CDR3 DNA reads TGTGCCAGCTCACCCCAACAGGGACAGGTTTCTTCCAACACCATATATTTT.

The J gene is TRBJ2-5, the V gene TRBV6-4, with D perhaps matching TRBD1 (6 bases). This CDR3 contains 13 residues. The germline gives CDR1 MRHNA, CDR2 SNTAGT. Trimming removed 0 bases from V and 13 bases from J, with 15 bases in between. This chain's CDR3 is CASSDSSQGFPYF. The CDR3 nucleotides read TGTGCCAGCAGTGACTCGAGCCAGGGGTTTCCGTACTTC.

Note on this clone: Other DNA sequences in the sample encode the same CDR3. The V and J genes are TRBV9 and TRBJ1-2, with 7 bases lining up with TRBD1. V lost 3 bases and J lost 5; bases outside the gene matches: 1. In germline, CDR1 is SGDLS, CDR2 YYNGEE. The CDR3 sequence is 12 residues long. CDR3 DNA: TGTGCCAGCAGCGCGGGACAGTATGGCTACACCTTC. Translated: CASSAGQYGYTF.

The rearrangement joins TRBV4-1 to TRBJ2-7; 9 nucleotides line up with TRBD1. V shed 1 base, J shed 4 bases, and the junction held 5 bases outside the gene matches. The CDR3 length is 15 residues. Looked up from germline, CDR1 is MGHRA and CDR2 is YSYEKL. The CDR3, as DNA: TGCGCCAGCAGCCAAGCCGGGACAGGGATTTACGAGCAGTACTTC. Encoded protein: CASSQAGTGIYEQYF.